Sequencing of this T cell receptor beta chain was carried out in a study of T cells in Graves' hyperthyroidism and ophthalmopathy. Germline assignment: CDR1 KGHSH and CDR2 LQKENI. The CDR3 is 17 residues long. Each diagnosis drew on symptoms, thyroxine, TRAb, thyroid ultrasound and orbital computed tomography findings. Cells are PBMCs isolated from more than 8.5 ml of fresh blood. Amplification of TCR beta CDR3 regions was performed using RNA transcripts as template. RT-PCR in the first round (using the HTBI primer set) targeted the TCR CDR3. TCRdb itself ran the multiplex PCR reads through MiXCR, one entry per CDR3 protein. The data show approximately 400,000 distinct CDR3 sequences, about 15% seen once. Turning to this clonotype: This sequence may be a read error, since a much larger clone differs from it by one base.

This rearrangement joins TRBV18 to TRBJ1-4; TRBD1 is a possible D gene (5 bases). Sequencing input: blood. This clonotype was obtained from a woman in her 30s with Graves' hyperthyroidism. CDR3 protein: CASSPNLMTANLKKLLF. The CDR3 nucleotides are TGTGCCAGCTCACCAAACCTTATGACAGCAAACCTAAAAAAACTGCTTTTT.